The 20 T cell receptor beta chains presented below share a single source sample, sequenced in a study of blood T cell repertoires in COVID-19. The repertoire was sequenced with immunoSEQ multiplex PCR; TCRdb's copy has only in-frame clones and lacks some. The repertoire includes 210,000 or so clones, roughly 80% of them detected once, and approximately 5% sits in the top ten. Source material: peripheral blood. Receptors originate from a human donor in a cohort sampled during active COVID-19.

J is TRBJ2-7 and V is TRBV3-1 (or the pseudogene TRBV3-2); 11 bases agree with TRBD2. The germline gives CDR1 LGHDT, CDR2 YNNKEL (reference sequence). The CDR3 totals 14 residues. V dropped 11 bases and J dropped 5; count of bases not matched to a gene: 11. As DNA, the CDR3 is TGTGCCGCTCAGACTAGCGGGATTAACCACGAGCAGTACTTC. Encoded protein: CAAQTSGINHEQYF.

In its sample, this clone was seen once. V usage is TRBV29-1 and J usage is TRBJ2-1; tentatively, D is TRBD1 (5 bases). CDR1 and CDR2 from the germline V gene are SQVTM and ANQGSEA. The CDR3 covers 14 residues. Trimming pared 6 bases from V and 2 bases from J, leaving 14 bases between. The CDR3 DNA sequence: TGCAGCGTGAGTGCGGACACGACCTACAATGAGCAGTTCTTC. It translates to CSVSADTTYNEQFF.

The chain carries TRBV27 and TRBJ1-1; weak D call: TRBD1 (5 bases). V gave up 5 bases and J gave up 4 bases, with 14 bases separating them. Per germline, CDR1 MNHEY and CDR2 SMNVEV (reference sequence). This CDR3 comprises 14 residues. CDR3 sequence: CASSAAGGGTEAFF. The CDR3 DNA is TGTGCCAGCAGTGCCGCGGGGGGAGGCACTGAAGCTTTCTTT.

This rearrangement joins TRBV25-1 to TRBJ1-4; D remains unclear. The V and J ends lost 4 bases and 10 bases respectively, with 13 bases between them. This CDR3 spans 13 amino acids. Germline lookup yields CDR1 MGHDK and CDR2 SYGVNS. The CDR3: CASSGLPSGKLFF. The CDR3 DNA is TGTGCCAGCAGTGGACTCCCTTCGGGAAAACTGTTTTTT.

This sequence joins TRBV4-1 and TRBJ2-2; 10 bases align to TRBD2. Germline CDR1 is MGHRA and CDR2 is YSYEKL. CDR3 length: 15 amino acids. With V trimmed by 7 bases and J by 6 bases, 8 bases remained unmatched. CDR3 loop: CASTASGSFAGELFF. CDR3 DNA sequence: TGCGCCAGCACCGCTAGCGGGAGTTTCGCCGGGGAGCTGTTTTTT.

This rearrangement joins TRBV5-4 to TRBJ2-7; 7 bases map to TRBD2. V shed 4 bases, J shed 4 bases, and the junction held 8 bases outside the gene matches. This CDR3 region has 14 residues. Germline V CDR1 and CDR2: SGHNT, YYREEE (reference sequence). DNA of the CDR3: TGTGCCAGCAGCCCGCCGGGACTACATTACGAGCAGTACTTC. The encoded protein is CASSPPGLHYEQYF.

J is TRBJ1-2 and V is TRBV27, with D hard to call. The germline gives CDR1 MNHEY, CDR2 SMNVEV (reference sequence). With 8 bases removed from V and 4 bases from J, the gap between germline ends came to 8 bases. The CDR3 extends over 11 amino acids. The CDR3 reads CASRSLYGYTF. The CDR3 coding sequence is TGTGCCAGCCGGTCACTCTATGGCTACACCTTC.

This clone was seen more than once but under ten times. The chain has TRBV7-9 and TRBJ2-1, with a tentative D call TRBD2 (6 bases). The V gene lost 3 bases and the J gene lost 10 bases, with 19 bases spanning the gap. The CDR3 length is 15 residues. CDR1 is SEHNR and CDR2 is FQNEAQ in the germline V gene (reference sequence). This CDR3 reads CASSFDGEEAGEQFF. The CDR3 bases are TGTGCCAGCAGCTTCGATGGGGAGGAGGCGGGGGAGCAGTTCTTC.

V is TRBV6-5 and J is TRBJ2-7; TRBD1 matches 9 bases. Losses at the gene ends were 6 bases for V and 3 bases for J; bases not matched to a gene: 6. The CDR3 is 14 residues long. CDR1 and CDR2 from the germline V gene are MNHEY and SVGAGI. CDR3 nucleotide sequence: TGTGCCAGCAGGGGAGGACAGGGGTTCTACGAGCAGTACTTC. It encodes CASRGGQGFYEQYF.

This chain links TRBV24-1 with TRBJ2-7; 9 nucleotides align to TRBD1. Germline V gene data show CDR1 as KGHDR and CDR2 as SFDVKD. The length of the CDR3 is 15 residues. With V trimmed by 3 bases and J by 6 bases, 8 bases remained unmatched. CDR3 in DNA: TGTGCCACCAGTGATCCGGGACAGGGCCAACCCGAGCAGTACTTC. This codes for CATSDPGQGQPEQYF.

The chain combines TRBV6-6 with TRBJ1-3, with D maybe TRBD1 (5 bases). V was trimmed by 2 bases and J by 2 bases, leaving 10 bases between them. This CDR3 is 15 amino acids long. Germline V gives CDR1 MNHNY, CDR2 SVGAGI (reference sequence). The CDR3 DNA is TGTGCCAGCAGTTACCCCAGACAGACTGGAAACACCATATATTTT. This encodes CASSYPRQTGNTIYF.

This clone showed up just a few times. The chain recombines TRBV16 with TRBJ1-2, with a tentative D call TRBD1 (5 bases). V dropped 3 bases and J dropped 3 bases, with 14 bases sitting between them. CDR1 KGHSY and CDR2 FQNENV come from the germline V gene. The CDR3 consists of 15 residues. CDR3 nucleotides: TGTGCCAGCAGCCACGCCACGACAGACTACTATGGCTACACCTTC. Translated: CASSHATTDYYGYTF.

The J gene is TRBJ1-5, the V gene TRBV7-2; 7 bases fit TRBD1. Looked up from germline, CDR1 is SGHTA and CDR2 is FQGNSA. This CDR3 spans 15 amino acids. With V trimmed by 7 bases and J by 2 bases, 8 bases remained unmatched. The DNA for the CDR3 is TGTGCCAGCACCAAGACAGGGTACGGCAATCAGCCCCAGCATTTT. Translated: CASTKTGYGNQPQHF.

The chain is built from TRBV7-2 and TRBJ2-7; the D gene is possibly TRBD1 (6 bases). Per germline, CDR1 SGHTA and CDR2 FQGNSA. Trimming shortened V by 6 bases and J by 6 bases, and 15 bases separated the two germline ends. The CDR3 consists of 13 residues. CDR3 DNA: TGTGCCAGCAGTTCCTACCAGGGGCGCGAGCAGTACTTC. It is translated as CASSSYQGREQYF.

CDR3 DNA: TGTGCCAGCAGTGAAGTAGGAAACACCATATATTTT. It translates to CASSEVGNTIYF. The V call is TRBV25-1, the J call TRBJ1-3, with D hard to call. The CDR3 spans 12 residues. Germline CDR1 MGHDK, CDR2 SYGVNS. V was shortened by 2 bases and J by 4 bases, with 3 bases between the two germline ends.

The chain is built from TRBV9 and TRBJ2-7; 7 bases fit TRBD1. This CDR3 spans 16 amino acids. Germline CDR1 reads SGDLS; CDR2 reads YYNGEE. V lost 3 bases and J lost 0; bases outside the gene matches: 9. Written as DNA, the CDR3 is TGTGCCAGCAGCGGGGGGACGGGACAGAGCTCCTACGAGCAGTACTTC. It is translated as CASSGGTGQSSYEQYF.

This clone was detected only a few times. The chain is built from TRBV6-2 or TRBV6-3 and TRBJ1-2; D perhaps matches TRBD1 (5 bases). V was trimmed by 2 bases and J by 4 bases, leaving 8 bases between them. This CDR3 spans 13 amino acids. Per the germline V gene, CDR1 is MNHEY and CDR2 is SVGEGT. This chain's CDR3 is CASSYDSFYGYTF. CDR3 in DNA: TGTGCCAGCAGTTACGACAGCTTCTATGGCTACACCTTC.

The chain uses TRBV5-1 and TRBJ2-7; 10 bases match TRBD2. This CDR3 region has 16 residues. V dropped 4 bases and J dropped 5; count of bases not matched to a gene: 12. Germline CDR1 reads SGHRS; CDR2 reads YFSETQ. The CDR3 loop reads CASSQRTSGHGDEQYF. In DNA form, the CDR3 reads TGCGCCAGCAGCCAAAGGACTAGCGGCCATGGAGACGAGCAGTACTTC.

This chain links TRBV28 with TRBJ2-7, with TRBD1 matching over 8 bases. V trimming: 5 bases; J trimming: 2 bases; junction bases outside the gene matches: 17. From germline, CDR1 is MDHEN and CDR2 SYDVKM. The CDR3 length is 18 residues. The CDR3 is CASSTSPNTGQVTYEQYF. Written as DNA, the CDR3 is TGTGCCAGCAGTACTTCCCCTAATACGGGACAGGTGACCTACGAGCAGTACTTC.

This clone showed up just a few times. V gene TRBV5-4 combines with J gene TRBJ2-7; 7 nucleotides agree with TRBD1. The CDR3 length is 14 residues. The trim removed 4 bases at V and 5 bases at J, leaving 9 bases unmatched. CDR1 is SGHNT, CDR2 YYREEE, per germline (reference sequence). The CDR3, as DNA: TGTGCCAGCAGCCTACCTGACAGGGTCAACGAGCAGTACTTC. Encoded protein: CASSLPDRVNEQYF.